This T cell receptor (beta chain) was sequenced in a study of cytomegalovirus exposure and HLA in healthy donors. Study as a whole: The platform used for the 110 or so validation repertoires matched that of the 600 to 800 first-cohort repertoires, a later analysis reported.

About this clone: Its antigen is undetermined.

This CDR3 is built from 14 residues. The V gene's germline CDR1 is SNHLY and CDR2 FYNNEI. V shed 3 bases and J 1 base; nucleotides not matched to a gene: 2. Study-level points and caveats: Some TCR beta chains (roughly 150 of them) were listed as cytomegalovirus-associated. Specificity for CMV antigens was confirmed in vitro for three of the CMV-associated chains.

Clones were sequenced by immunoSEQ multiplex PCR, and TCRdb holds only the in-frame ones, with some missing. The table has some 140,000 clones, roughly 86% seen once. This chain links TRBV2 with TRBJ2-7; 8 positions agree with TRBD1. This sequence was found in a young woman in good health and CMV-seronegative. The source material was PBMCs. In DNA, the CDR3 is TGTGCCAGCAGTGAGGACAGGGCTTCCTACGAGCAGTACTTC. It codes for CASSEDRASYEQYF. Using reference TRBV2 and TRBJ2-7 for the parts outside the CDR3, the full variable domain is EPEVTQTPSHQVTQMGQEVILRCVPISNHLYFYWYRQILGQKVEFLVSFYNNEISEKSEIFDDQFSVERPDGSNFTLKIRSTKLEDSAMYFCASSEDRASYEQYFGPGTRLTVT.